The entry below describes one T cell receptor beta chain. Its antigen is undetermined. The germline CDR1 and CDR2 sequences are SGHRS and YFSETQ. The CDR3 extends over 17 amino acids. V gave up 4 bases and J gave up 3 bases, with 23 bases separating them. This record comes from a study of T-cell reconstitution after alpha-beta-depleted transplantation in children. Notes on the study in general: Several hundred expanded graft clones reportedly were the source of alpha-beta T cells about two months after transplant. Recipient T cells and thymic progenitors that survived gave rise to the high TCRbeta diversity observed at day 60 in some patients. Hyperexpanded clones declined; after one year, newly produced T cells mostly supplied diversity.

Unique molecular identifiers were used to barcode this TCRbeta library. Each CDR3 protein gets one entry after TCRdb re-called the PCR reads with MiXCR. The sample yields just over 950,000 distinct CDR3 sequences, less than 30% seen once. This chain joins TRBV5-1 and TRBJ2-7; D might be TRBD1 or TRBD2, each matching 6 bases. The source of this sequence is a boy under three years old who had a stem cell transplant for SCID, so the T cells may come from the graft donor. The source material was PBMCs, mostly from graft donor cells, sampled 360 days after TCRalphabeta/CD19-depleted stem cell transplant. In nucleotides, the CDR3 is TGCGCCAGCAGCCTCGAGCCGGGGGCTCTCGGATACTACGAGCAGTACTTC. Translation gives CASSLEPGALGYYEQYF.